This T cell receptor beta chain was obtained from a study of cytomegalovirus exposure and HLA in healthy donors. Notes on the study in general: Indistinguishable V segments, including TRBV6-2 and TRBV6-3, were excluded. Among TCR beta chains, those listed as cytomegalovirus-associated numbered under 200.

Regarding this clone: Its specificity is not known.

Germline V gives CDR1 SGHTA, CDR2 FQGTGA. V was clipped by 5 bases and J by 2 bases; unmatched bases: 3. The CDR3 has 15 amino acids. Primers: 60 Vbeta forward and 13 Jbeta reverse. Sequencing used immunoSEQ multiplex PCR; TCRdb keeps in-frame clones, though not all of them. This table lists under 150,000 clones. The sequence was obtained from a man aged 35 to 55 in good health and CMV-seronegative. Sequencing was performed on PBMCs. This chain joins TRBV7-3 and TRBJ2-5, with 12 nucleotides matching TRBD1. In nucleotides, the CDR3 is TGTGCCAGCAGCCAGGGACAGGGGGCACAAGAGACCCAGTACTTC. Residues: CASSQGQGAQETQYF.